The 17 T cell receptor beta chains below come from one sample, sequenced in a study of early T cells in non-severe SARS-CoV-2 infection. MiXCR, run by TCRdb on the 5' RACE reads, gives a single entry per CDR3 protein. The sample consists of more than 65,000 distinct CDR3 sequences, around 15% of them appearing once. Specimen: whole blood, collected at baseline. The receptors were gathered from an adult who was a healthcare worker with PCR-confirmed SARS-CoV-2 infection or an uninfected control (not recorded which).

In its sample, this clonotype was seen a few times. The V call is TRBV20-1, the J call TRBJ1-2; 9 nucleotides align to TRBD1. From germline, CDR1 is DFQATT and CDR2 SNEGSKA (reference sequence). This CDR3 has 13 amino acids. Trimming cost V 6 bases and J 5 bases; bases outside gene matches: 7. The DNA of the CDR3 is TGCAGTGCGGGACAGGGAGGCGGATATGGCTACACCTTC. This encodes CSAGQGGGYGYTF.

This clonotype was counted many times. The chain combines TRBV7-9 with TRBJ2-1; TRBD2 might be the D (5 bases). Trimming left V 1 base short and J 3 bases short, with 10 bases between. Germline CDR1 SEHNR, CDR2 FQNEAQ (reference sequence). This CDR3 comprises 15 residues. The CDR3 sequence is CASSLGAALYNEQFF. As DNA, the CDR3 is TGTGCCAGCAGCTTAGGAGCGGCCCTCTACAATGAGCAGTTCTTC.

CDR3 in amino acids: CASTLGQGGQPQHF. Written as DNA, the CDR3 is TGTGCCAGCACCCTGGGACAGGGTGGTCAGCCCCAGCATTTT. The chain joins TRBV2 to TRBJ1-5; the match to TRBD1 covers 9 bases. The V segment lost 7 bases and the J segment 6 bases; nucleotides outside the gene matches: 7. Germline loops: CDR1 SNHLY, CDR2 FYNNEI. The CDR3 totals 14 residues.

This clonotype was recorded at least ten times. The chain is built from TRBV5-1 and TRBJ2-5; 8 nucleotides line up with TRBD2. V trimming: 0 bases; J trimming: 3 bases; junction bases outside the gene matches: 1. Germline loops: CDR1 SGHRS, CDR2 YFSETQ. This CDR3 spans 14 amino acids. The CDR3 DNA reads TGCGCCAGCAGCTTGGAGACTAGCGAAGAGACCCAGTACTTC. It codes for CASSLETSEETQYF. Variable domain in full (rest from reference TRBV5-1 and TRBJ2-5): KAGVTQTPRYLIKTRGQQVTLSCSPISGHRSVSWYQQTPGQGLQFLFEYFSETQRNKGNFPGRFSGRQFSNSRSEMNVSTLELGDSALYLCASSLETSEETQYFGPGTRLLVL.

This clonotype appeared a few times. The chain couples TRBV5-3 to TRBJ2-7; 8 positions agree with TRBD1. TRBV5-3 is filed as an ORF, its function uncertain. The CDR3 extends over 15 amino acids. V dropped 10 bases and J dropped 3; count of bases not matched to a gene: 15. The CDR3 protein is CAAGERDRRLYEQYF. In DNA, the CDR3 is TGTGCCGCCGGGGAACGGGACAGGAGACTCTACGAGCAGTACTTC.

V gene TRBV2 combines with J gene TRBJ2-5; D tentatively reads TRBD1 or TRBD2 (5 bases each). Deletions cut 4 bases from V and 5 bases from J, with 17 bases between. The germline CDR1 and CDR2 sequences are SNHLY and FYNNEI. The CDR3 contains 15 residues. In nucleotides, the CDR3 is TGTGCCAGCAGTGGGGACGTGGCGGACTGGGAGACCCAGTACTTC. Protein sequence: CASSGDVADWETQYF.

The table lists this clonotype with a few counts. The gene calls are TRBV27 and TRBJ2-3, with TRBD1 matching 7 bases. The V and J ends lost 7 bases and 6 bases, in that order; junction bases with no gene match: 4. Germline V gene data show CDR1 as MNHEY and CDR2 as SMNVEV (reference sequence). CDR3 length: 12 amino acids. CDR3 region: CASIGTADTQYF. The CDR3 DNA sequence: TGTGCCAGCATCGGGACAGCCGATACGCAGTATTTT.

This clonotype was found a few times. V and J are TRBV27 and TRBJ2-1, with 10 positions matching TRBD1. Germline V gene data show CDR1 as MNHEY and CDR2 as SMNVEV (reference sequence). J gave up 9 bases and V 6 bases, and 8 bases lay outside the gene matches. The CDR3 spans 14 residues. CDR3 nucleotide sequence: TGTGCCAGCAGGCTACTGGGACAGGGGACTGAGCAGTTCTTC. It specifies CASRLLGQGTEQFF.

This clonotype turned up a few times. The J gene is TRBJ2-3, the V gene TRBV9; unclear D gene. This CDR3 is built from 14 residues. V was cut by 4 bases and J by 2 bases, with 11 bases left in between. Per germline, CDR1 SGDLS and CDR2 YYNGEE. In DNA form, the CDR3 reads TGTGCCAGCAGCCCCCAAGACATCACAGATACGCAGTATTTT. Protein product: CASSPQDITDTQYF.

CDR3 loop: CASSLRTSGSPSESAEQYF. The CDR3 DNA reads TGTGCCAGCAGCTTAAGGACTAGCGGGAGCCCGTCGGAGTCCGCCGAGCAGTACTTC. This chain uses TRBV11-2 with TRBJ2-7; 13 nucleotides align to TRBD2. Germline assignment: CDR1 SGHAT and CDR2 FQNNGV. V gave up 2 bases and J gave up 6 bases; unmatched junction bases: 16. The CDR3 has 19 amino acids.

The V call is TRBV20-1, the J call TRBJ2-7; perhaps D is TRBD1 or TRBD2 (6 bases each). This CDR3 is 17 amino acids long. CDR1 is DFQATT, CDR2 SNEGSKA, per germline (reference sequence). V shed 0 bases and J shed 0 bases, with 18 bases lying between them. The CDR3, as DNA: TGCAGTGCTAGAGATCGATCTGGGGGGCACTTCTCCTACGAGCAGTACTTC. Its protein product is CSARDRSGGHFSYEQYF.

The chain is built from TRBV7-9 and TRBJ2-5, with TRBD2 matching 11 bases. From germline, CDR1 is SEHNR and CDR2 FQNEAQ (reference sequence). The CDR3 length is 20 residues. V dropped 2 bases and J dropped 4; count of bases not matched to a gene: 18. DNA of the CDR3: TGTGCCAGCAGCTTACGACCGAAGGCCTTAGCGGGAGGGGAGCCAGAGACCCAGTACTTC. Translating gives CASSLRPKALAGGEPETQYF.

This clonotype was counted between two and nine times. The J gene is TRBJ2-7, the V gene TRBV2; D is unresolved. Germline lookup yields CDR1 SNHLY and CDR2 FYNNEI. This CDR3 is built from 9 residues. V was pared by 2 bases and J by 12 bases, with 5 bases between. CDR3 region: CASSECGYF. CDR3 nucleotide sequence: TGTGCCAGCAGTGAATGTGGGTACTTC.

This sequence joins TRBV7-9 and TRBJ2-3; TRBD2 matches 7 bases. The CDR3 spans 17 residues. The V and J ends lost 3 bases and 0 bases, in that order; junction bases with no gene match: 9. CDR1 SEHNR and CDR2 FQNEAQ come from the germline V gene (reference sequence). This chain's CDR3 is CASSFGDERESTDTQYF. CDR3 sequence (DNA): TGTGCCAGCAGCTTCGGGGACGAGCGGGAAAGCACAGATACGCAGTATTTT.

The chain links TRBV28 to TRBJ2-1; D is uncertain. The CDR3 runs to 10 residues. Germline lookup yields CDR1 MDHEN and CDR2 SYDVKM. V was shortened by 8 bases and J by 5 bases, with 4 bases between the two germline ends. The CDR3 coding sequence is TGTGCCAGCGGCAACAATGAGCAGTTCTTC. It encodes CASGNNEQFF.

The chain couples TRBV29-1 to TRBJ2-2; possible D gene TRBD1, 5 bases. The V end lost 6 bases, the J end lost 7 bases, and 21 bases lay between the germline ends. This CDR3 contains 15 residues. Germline V gene sequence: CDR1 SQVTM, CDR2 ANQGSEA. The DNA for the CDR3 is TGCAGCGTCTGGTGGGGCTCGGCCAGTATCGGGGAGCTGTTTTTT. The encoded protein is CSVWWGSASIGELFF.

The CDR3 DNA sequence: TGTGCCAGCAGCCTCGGACAGGCTTTAAATGAAAAACTGTTTTTT. This gives the protein CASSLGQALNEKLFF. V gene TRBV7-9 combines with J gene TRBJ1-4; 7 bases align to TRBD1. Per the germline V gene, CDR1 is SEHNR and CDR2 is FQNEAQ (reference sequence). CDR3 size: 15 residues. J was trimmed by 5 bases and V by 5 bases; bases with no gene match: 8. The variable domain in full, with the rest retrieved from reference TRBV7-9 and TRBJ1-4, is DTGVSQNPRHKITKRGQNVTFRCDPISEHNRLYWYRQTLGQGPEFLTYFQNEAQLEKSRLLSDRFSAERPKGSFSTLEIQRTEQGDSAMYLCASSLGQALNEKLFFGSGTQLSVL.